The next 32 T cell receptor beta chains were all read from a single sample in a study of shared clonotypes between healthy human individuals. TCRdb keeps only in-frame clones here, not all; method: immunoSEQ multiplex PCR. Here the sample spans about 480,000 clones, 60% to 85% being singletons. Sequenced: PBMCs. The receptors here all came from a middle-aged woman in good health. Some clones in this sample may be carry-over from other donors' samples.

The CDR3 DNA reads as TGTGCCAGCAGCGCCGATACCCGGCGCTACACCTTC. Translated: CASSADTRRYTF. The chain recombines TRBV5-4 with TRBJ1-2, with D hard to call. Trimming left V 4 bases short and J 9 bases short, with 13 bases between. This CDR3 contains 12 residues. In germline, CDR1 is SGHNT, CDR2 YYREEE (reference sequence).

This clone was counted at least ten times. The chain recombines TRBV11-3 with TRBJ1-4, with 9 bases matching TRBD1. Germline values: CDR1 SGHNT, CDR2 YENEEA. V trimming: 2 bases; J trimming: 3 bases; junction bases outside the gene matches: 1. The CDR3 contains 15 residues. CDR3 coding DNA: TGTGCCAGCAGCTTAACAGGGGGCTCTAATGAAAAACTGTTTTTT. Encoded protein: CASSLTGGSNEKLFF.

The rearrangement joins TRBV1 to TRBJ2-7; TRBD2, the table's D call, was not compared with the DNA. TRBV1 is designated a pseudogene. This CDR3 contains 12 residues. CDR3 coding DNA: TGCACCAGCAGCCAAGCAAGTGAGGAGCAGTACTTC. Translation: CTSSQASEEQYF.

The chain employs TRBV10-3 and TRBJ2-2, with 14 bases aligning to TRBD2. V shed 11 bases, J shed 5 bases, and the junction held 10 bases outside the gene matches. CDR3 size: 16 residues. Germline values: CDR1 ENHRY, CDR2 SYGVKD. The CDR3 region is CAVLTSGRVSTGELFF. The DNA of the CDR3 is TGTGCCGTTTTGACTAGCGGGAGGGTCTCTACCGGGGAGCTGTTTTTT.

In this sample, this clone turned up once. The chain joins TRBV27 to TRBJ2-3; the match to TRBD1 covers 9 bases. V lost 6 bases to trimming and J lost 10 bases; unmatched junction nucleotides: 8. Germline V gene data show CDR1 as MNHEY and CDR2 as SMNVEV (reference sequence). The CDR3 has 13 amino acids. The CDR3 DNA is TGTGCCAGCAGCCGGGACAGGGCCAGGGCGCAGTATTTT. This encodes CASSRDRARAQYF.

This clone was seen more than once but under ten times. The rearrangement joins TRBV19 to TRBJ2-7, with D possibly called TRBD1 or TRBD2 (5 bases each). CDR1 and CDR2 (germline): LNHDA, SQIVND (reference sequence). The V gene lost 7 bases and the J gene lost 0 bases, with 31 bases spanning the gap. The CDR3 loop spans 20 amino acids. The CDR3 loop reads CASTLPWGKCRPFHSYEQYF. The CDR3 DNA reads TGTGCCAGTACTCTCCCCTGGGGGAAATGCCGGCCTTTCCACTCCTACGAGCAGTACTTC. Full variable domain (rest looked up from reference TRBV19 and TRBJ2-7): DGGITQSPKYLFRKEGQNVTLSCEQNLNHDAMYWYRQDPGQGLRLIYYSQIVNDFQKGDIAEGYSVSREKKESFPLTVTSAQKNPTAFYLCASTLPWGKCRPFHSYEQYFGPGTRLTVT.

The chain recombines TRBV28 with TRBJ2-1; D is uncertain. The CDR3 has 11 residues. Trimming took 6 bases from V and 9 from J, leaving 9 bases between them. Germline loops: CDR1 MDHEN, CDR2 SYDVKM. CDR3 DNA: TGTGCCAGCAGCCGTCCCGGTGAGCAGTTCTTC. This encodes CASSRPGEQFF.

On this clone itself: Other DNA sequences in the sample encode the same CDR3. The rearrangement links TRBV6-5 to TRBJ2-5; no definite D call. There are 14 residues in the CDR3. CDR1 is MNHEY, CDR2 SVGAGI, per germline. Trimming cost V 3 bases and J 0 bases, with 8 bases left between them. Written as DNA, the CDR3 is TGTGCCAGCAGTTATCTGCGGAACCAAGAGACCCAGTACTTC. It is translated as CASSYLRNQETQYF.

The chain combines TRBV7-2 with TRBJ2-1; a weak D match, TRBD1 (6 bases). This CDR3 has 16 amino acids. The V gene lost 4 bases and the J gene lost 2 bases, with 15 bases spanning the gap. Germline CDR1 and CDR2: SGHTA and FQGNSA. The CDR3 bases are TGTGCCAGCAGCTCCCGCAGGGGAAGGGCCTACAATGAGCAGTTCTTC. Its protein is CASSSRRGRAYNEQFF. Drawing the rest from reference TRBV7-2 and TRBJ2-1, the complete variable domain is GAGVSQSPSNKVTEKGKDVELRCDPISGHTALYWYRQSLGQGLEFLIYFQGNSAPDKSGLPSDRFSAERTGGSVSTLTIQRTQQEDSAVYLCASSSRRGRAYNEQFFGPGTRLTVL.

The CDR3 nucleotides read TGTGCCAGCAATCGACAGGGAGGGTCGACTGAAGCTTTCTTT. The encoded protein is CASNRQGGSTEAFF. J is TRBJ1-1 and V is TRBV6-5, with 7 bases aligning to TRBD1. V shed 7 bases, J shed 5 bases, and the junction held 10 bases outside the gene matches. Germline-derived CDR1 and CDR2 are MNHEY and SVGAGI. The CDR3 contains 14 residues.

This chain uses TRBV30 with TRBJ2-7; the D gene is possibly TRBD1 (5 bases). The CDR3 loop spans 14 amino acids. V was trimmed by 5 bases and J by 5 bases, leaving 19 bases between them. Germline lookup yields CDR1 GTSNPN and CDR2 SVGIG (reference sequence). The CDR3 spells CAWADSALKNEQYF. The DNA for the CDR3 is TGTGCCTGGGCTGACAGCGCCCTGAAAAACGAGCAGTACTTC.

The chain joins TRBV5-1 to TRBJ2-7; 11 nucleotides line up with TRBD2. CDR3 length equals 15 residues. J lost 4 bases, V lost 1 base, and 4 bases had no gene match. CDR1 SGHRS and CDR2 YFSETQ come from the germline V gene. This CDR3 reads CASSLSGTSGYEQYF. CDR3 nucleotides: TGCGCCAGCAGCTTGTCTGGGACTAGCGGTTACGAGCAGTACTTC. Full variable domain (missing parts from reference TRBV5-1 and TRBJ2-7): KAGVTQTPRYLIKTRGQQVTLSCSPISGHRSVSWYQQTPGQGLQFLFEYFSETQRNKGNFPGRFSGRQFSNSRSEMNVSTLELGDSALYLCASSLSGTSGYEQYFGPGTRLTVT.

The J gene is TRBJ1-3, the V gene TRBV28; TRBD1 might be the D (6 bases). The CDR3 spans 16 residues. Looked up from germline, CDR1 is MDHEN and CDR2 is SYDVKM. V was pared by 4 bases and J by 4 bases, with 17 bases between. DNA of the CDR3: TGTGCCAGCAGTTCTTTAGGGGGGAATTCGGGAAACACCATATATTTT. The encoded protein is CASSSLGGNSGNTIYF.

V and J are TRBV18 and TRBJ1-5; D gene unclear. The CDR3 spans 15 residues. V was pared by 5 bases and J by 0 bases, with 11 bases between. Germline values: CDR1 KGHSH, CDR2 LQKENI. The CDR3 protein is CASSSPTDSNQPQHF. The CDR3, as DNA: TGTGCCAGCTCATCCCCCACCGATAGCAATCAGCCCCAGCATTTT.

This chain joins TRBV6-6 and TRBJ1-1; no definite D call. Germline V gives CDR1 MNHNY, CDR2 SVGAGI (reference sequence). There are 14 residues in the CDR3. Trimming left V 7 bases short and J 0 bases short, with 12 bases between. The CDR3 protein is CASTHPQVNTEAFF. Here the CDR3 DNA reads TGTGCCAGCACCCACCCCCAAGTGAACACTGAAGCTTTCTTT.

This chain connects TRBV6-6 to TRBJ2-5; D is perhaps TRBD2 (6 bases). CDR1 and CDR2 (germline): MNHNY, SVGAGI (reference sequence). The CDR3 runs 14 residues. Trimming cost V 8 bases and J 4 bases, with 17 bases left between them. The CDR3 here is CASRHPGEAETQYF. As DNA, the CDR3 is TGTGCCAGCCGCCATCCCGGGGAGGCAGAGACCCAGTACTTC.

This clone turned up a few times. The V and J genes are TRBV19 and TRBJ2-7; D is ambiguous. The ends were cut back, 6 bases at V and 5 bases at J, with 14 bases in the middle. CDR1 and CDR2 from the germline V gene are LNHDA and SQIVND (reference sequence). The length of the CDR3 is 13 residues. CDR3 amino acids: CASSHPGRHEQYF. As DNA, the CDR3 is TGTGCCAGTAGCCACCCCGGCAGACACGAGCAGTACTTC.

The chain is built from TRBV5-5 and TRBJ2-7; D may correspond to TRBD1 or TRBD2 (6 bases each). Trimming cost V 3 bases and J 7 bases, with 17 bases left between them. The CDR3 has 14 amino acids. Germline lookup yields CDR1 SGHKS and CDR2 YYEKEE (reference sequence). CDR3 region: CASSYGTSSGEQYF. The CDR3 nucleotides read TGTGCCAGCAGCTATGGGACATCGAGCGGGGAGCAGTACTTC.

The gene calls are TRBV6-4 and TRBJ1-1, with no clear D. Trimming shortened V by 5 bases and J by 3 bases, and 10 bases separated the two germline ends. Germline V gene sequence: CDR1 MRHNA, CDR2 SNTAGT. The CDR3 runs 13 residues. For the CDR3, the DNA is TGTGCCAGCAGTTGGCAGCAGGACACTGAAGCTTTCTTT. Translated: CASSWQQDTEAFF.

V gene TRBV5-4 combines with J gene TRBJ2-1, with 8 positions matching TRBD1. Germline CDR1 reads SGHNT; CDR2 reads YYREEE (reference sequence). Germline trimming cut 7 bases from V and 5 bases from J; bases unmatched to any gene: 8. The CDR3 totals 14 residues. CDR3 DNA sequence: TGTGCCAGCGGAAGGACAGGGCATGACAATGAGCAGTTCTTC. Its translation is CASGRTGHDNEQFF.

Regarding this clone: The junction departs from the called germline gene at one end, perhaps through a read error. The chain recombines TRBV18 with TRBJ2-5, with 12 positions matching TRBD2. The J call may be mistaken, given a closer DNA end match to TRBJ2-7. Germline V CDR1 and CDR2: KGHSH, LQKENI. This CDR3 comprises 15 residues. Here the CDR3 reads CASSPLAGGGYEQYF. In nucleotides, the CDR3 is TGTGCCAGCTCGCCACTAGCGGGAGGTGGATACGAGCAGTACTTC.

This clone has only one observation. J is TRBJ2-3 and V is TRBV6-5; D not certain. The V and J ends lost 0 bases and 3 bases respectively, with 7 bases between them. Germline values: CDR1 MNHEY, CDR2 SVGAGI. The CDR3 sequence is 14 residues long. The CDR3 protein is CASSYSATTDTQYF. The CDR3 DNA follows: TGTGCCAGCAGTTACTCGGCTACGACAGATACGCAGTATTTT.

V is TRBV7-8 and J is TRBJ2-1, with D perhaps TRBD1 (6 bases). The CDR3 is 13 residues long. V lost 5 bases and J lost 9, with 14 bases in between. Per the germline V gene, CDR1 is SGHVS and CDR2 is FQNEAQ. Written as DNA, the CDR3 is TGTGCCAGCAGCGCACGACAGGATATTGAGCAGTTCTTC. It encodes CASSARQDIEQFF.

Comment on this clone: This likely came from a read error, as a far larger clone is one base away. The CDR3 nucleotides are TGTGCCAGCAGTGTTTCAGGGGGCTCCTACGAGCAGTACTTC. Its translation is CASSVSGGSYEQYF. This chain links TRBV25-1 with TRBJ2-7; 7 bases are a match to TRBD1. The CDR3 totals 14 residues. V shed 4 bases and J 0 bases; nucleotides not matched to a gene: 3. The germline V gene encodes CDR1 MGHDK and CDR2 SYGVNS.

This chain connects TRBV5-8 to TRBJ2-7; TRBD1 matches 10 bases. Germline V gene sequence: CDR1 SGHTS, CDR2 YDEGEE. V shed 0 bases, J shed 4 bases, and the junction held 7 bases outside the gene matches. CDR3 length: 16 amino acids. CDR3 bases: TGTGCCAGCAGCTTGGCCGGGACAGGGGAGTTTTACGAGCAGTACTTC. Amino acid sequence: CASSLAGTGEFYEQYF.

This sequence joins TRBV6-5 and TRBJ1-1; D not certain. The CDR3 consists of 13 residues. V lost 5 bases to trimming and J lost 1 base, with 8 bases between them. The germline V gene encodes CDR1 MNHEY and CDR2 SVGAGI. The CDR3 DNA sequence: TGTGCCAGCAGTACAACACGGAACACTGAAGCTTTCTTT. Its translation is CASSTTRNTEAFF.

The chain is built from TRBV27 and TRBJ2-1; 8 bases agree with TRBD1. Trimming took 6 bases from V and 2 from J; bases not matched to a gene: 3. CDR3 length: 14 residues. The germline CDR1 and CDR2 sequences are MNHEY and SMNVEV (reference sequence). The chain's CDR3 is CASSRQGPYNEQFF. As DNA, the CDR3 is TGTGCCAGCAGCCGACAGGGGCCCTACAATGAGCAGTTCTTC.

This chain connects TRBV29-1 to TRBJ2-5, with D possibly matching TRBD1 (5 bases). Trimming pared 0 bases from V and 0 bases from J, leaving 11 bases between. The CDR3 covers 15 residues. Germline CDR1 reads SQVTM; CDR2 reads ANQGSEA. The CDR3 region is CSVEDRDSHQETQYF. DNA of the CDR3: TGCAGCGTTGAAGATCGCGACAGCCACCAAGAGACCCAGTACTTC.

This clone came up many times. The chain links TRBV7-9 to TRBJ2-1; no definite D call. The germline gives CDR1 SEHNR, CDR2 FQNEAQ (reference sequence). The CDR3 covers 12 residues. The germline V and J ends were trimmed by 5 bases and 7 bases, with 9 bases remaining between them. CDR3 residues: CASSPDENEQFF. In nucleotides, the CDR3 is TGTGCCAGCAGCCCCGACGAGAATGAGCAGTTCTTC.

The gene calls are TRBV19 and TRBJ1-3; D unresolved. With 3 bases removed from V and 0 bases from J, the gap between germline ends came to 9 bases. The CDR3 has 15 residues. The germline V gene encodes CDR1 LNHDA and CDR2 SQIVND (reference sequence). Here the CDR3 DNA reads TGTGCCAGTAGTATCGCAGCAGTCTCTGGAAACACCATATATTTT. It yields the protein CASSIAAVSGNTIYF.

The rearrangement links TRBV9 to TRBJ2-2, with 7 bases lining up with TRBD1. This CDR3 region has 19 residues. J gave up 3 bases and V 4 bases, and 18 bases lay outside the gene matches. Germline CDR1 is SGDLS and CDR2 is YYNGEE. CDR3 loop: CASSPSLVRQGRDTGELFF. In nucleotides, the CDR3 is TGTGCCAGCAGCCCAAGTTTAGTGAGACAGGGTCGGGACACCGGGGAGCTGTTTTTT.

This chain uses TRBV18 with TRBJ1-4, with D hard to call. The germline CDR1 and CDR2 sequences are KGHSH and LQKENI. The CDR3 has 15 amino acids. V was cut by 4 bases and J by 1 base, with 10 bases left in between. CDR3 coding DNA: TGTGCCAGCTCACGGTTCGAGGGAACTAATGAAAAACTGTTTTTT. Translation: CASSRFEGTNEKLFF.